Listed below are T cell receptor beta chains from one sample, sequenced in a study of T-cell memory formation after mild COVID-19. One entry per CDR3 protein results from TCRdb running MiXCR on the 5' RACE reads. Found here are about 5,500 distinct CDR3 sequences, 20% to 25% of them singletons; the top ten hold roughly half. Sequencing was performed on PBMCs or a T cell subset sorted from them (not recorded which). The receptors derive from an adult woman who had mild COVID-19 (a few samples of this study predate the infection). Cell type and time point are not known. Each CDR3 is given with its conserved first and last residue. Fields, in order: V gene, D gene, clone size, J gene, CDR3 protein, CDR3 DNA. The D gene is left open where the match is weak. Rows may omit the clone size; those that give it use once, few, many or a size class.

v_gene: TRBV9
d_gene: TRBD2
abundance: many
j_gene: TRBJ2-1
CDR3aa: CASSVVERGNNEQFF
CDR3nt: TGTGCCAGCAGCGTAGTTGAGCGGGGGAACAATGAGCAGTTCTTC

v_gene: TRBV4-3
d_gene: NA
abundance: medium-sized
j_gene: TRBJ2-3
CDR3aa: CASSQDIADTQYF
CDR3nt: TGCGCCAGCAGCCAAGATATAGCAGATACGCAGTATTTT

v_gene: TRBV24-1
d_gene: NA
abundance: many
j_gene: TRBJ2-1
CDR3aa: CATSDDGVTYNEQFF
CDR3nt: TGTGCCACCAGTGATGACGGGGTGACCTACAATGAGCAGTTCTTC

v_gene: TRBV5-1
d_gene: NA
abundance: medium-sized
j_gene: TRBJ1-1
CDR3aa: CASSPETAGMLPLKAFF
CDR3nt: TGCGCCAGCAGCCCCGAAACCGCAGGGATGCTTCCCCTGAAAGCTTTCTTT

v_gene: TRBV3-1
d_gene: TRBD2
abundance: many
j_gene: TRBJ2-1
CDR3aa: CASSQGVGGSSYNEQFF
CDR3nt: TGTGCCAGCAGCCAAGGGGTTGGCGGGAGCTCCTACAATGAGCAGTTCTTC

v_gene: TRBV24-1
d_gene: NA
abundance: NA
j_gene: TRBJ2-3
CDR3aa: CATRSRAASDTQYF
CDR3nt: TGTGCCACCCGGTCTAGGGCAGCCTCAGATACGCAGTATTTT

v_gene: TRBV5-6
d_gene: TRBD2
abundance: many
j_gene: TRBJ2-7
CDR3aa: CASSLLARGDNEQYF
CDR3nt: TGTGCCAGCAGCCTCTTGGCCCGGGGGGATAACGAGCAGTACTTC

v_gene: TRBV10-3
d_gene: TRBD2
abundance: many
j_gene: TRBJ2-7
CDR3aa: CAISGGSGSQYEQYF
CDR3nt: TGTGCCATCAGCGGGGGAAGCGGGAGCCAGTACGAGCAGTACTTC

v_gene: TRBV5-1
d_gene: NA
abundance: NA
j_gene: TRBJ2-6
CDR3aa: CASSFMPGANVLTF
CDR3nt: TGCGCCAGCAGCTTTATGCCTGGGGCCAACGTCCTGACTTTC

v_gene: TRBV4-2
d_gene: NA
abundance: NA
j_gene: TRBJ2-3
CDR3aa: CASSPVTDTQYF
CDR3nt: TGTGCCAGCAGCCCAGTCACAGATACGCAGTATTTT

v_gene: TRBV7-2
d_gene: NA
abundance: once
j_gene: TRBJ2-5
CDR3aa: CASSLDGGQVETQYF
CDR3nt: TGTGCCAGCAGCTTAGATGGGGGGCAGGTTGAGACCCAGTACTTC

v_gene: TRBV7-8
d_gene: TRBD2
abundance: medium-sized
j_gene: TRBJ2-3
CDR3aa: CASSSLRVKRELRDTQYF
CDR3nt: TGTGCCAGCAGCTCCCTTAGGGTGAAGCGGGAACTTAGAGATACGCAGTATTTT

v_gene: TRBV5-1
d_gene: TRBD1
abundance: NA
j_gene: TRBJ2-5
CDR3aa: CASSRNPGQQETQYF
CDR3nt: TGCGCCAGCAGCCGTAATCCGGGACAGCAAGAGACCCAGTACTTC

v_gene: TRBV3-1
d_gene: TRBD1
abundance: many
j_gene: TRBJ2-7
CDR3aa: CATSPGQGVHEQYF
CDR3nt: TGTGCCACCTCACCCGGACAGGGGGTCCACGAGCAGTACTTC

v_gene: TRBV7-2
d_gene: TRBD1
abundance: NA
j_gene: TRBJ1-2
CDR3aa: CASSPGTGVYYGYTF
CDR3nt: TGTGCCAGCAGCCCAGGGACAGGGGTGTACTATGGCTACACCTTC

v_gene: TRBV7-2
d_gene: NA
abundance: NA
j_gene: TRBJ1-3
CDR3aa: CASSLAPGFSGNTIYF
CDR3nt: TGTGCCAGCAGCTTAGCACCAGGGTTCTCTGGAAACACCATATATTTT

v_gene: TRBV12-3/TRBV12-4
d_gene: TRBD1
abundance: many
j_gene: TRBJ1-2
CDR3aa: CASSRQGLDGYTF
CDR3nt: TGTGCCAGCAGTCGACAGGGACTGGATGGCTACACCTTC

v_gene: TRBV20-1
d_gene: NA
abundance: NA
j_gene: TRBJ2-3
CDR3aa: CSARDGGTYTDTQYF
CDR3nt: TGCAGTGCTAGAGATGGTGGGACTTACACAGATACGCAGTATTTT

v_gene: TRBV2
d_gene: NA
abundance: many
j_gene: TRBJ1-5
CDR3aa: CASTRGQNSNQPQHF
CDR3nt: TGTGCCAGCACTAGAGGACAGAATAGCAATCAGCCCCAGCATTTT

v_gene: TRBV7-2
d_gene: NA
abundance: many
j_gene: TRBJ1-3
CDR3aa: CASSLDGSSGNTIYF
CDR3nt: TGTGCCAGCAGCTTAGACGGGAGCTCTGGAAACACCATATATTTT

v_gene: TRBV7-6
d_gene: NA
abundance: many
j_gene: TRBJ1-6
CDR3aa: CASSLDVGGSPLHF
CDR3nt: TGTGCCAGCAGCTTAGACGTGGGGGGTTCACCCCTCCACTTT

v_gene: TRBV5-5
d_gene: TRBD2
abundance: many
j_gene: TRBJ2-7
CDR3aa: CASSSGLPYHEQYF
CDR3nt: TGTGCCAGCAGTTCGGGACTACCATACCACGAGCAGTACTTC

v_gene: TRBV7-6
d_gene: NA
abundance: many
j_gene: TRBJ2-5
CDR3aa: CASSPFEETQYF
CDR3nt: TGTGCCAGCAGCCCATTCGAGGAGACCCAGTACTTC

v_gene: TRBV7-2
d_gene: TRBD2
abundance: NA
j_gene: TRBJ2-3
CDR3aa: CASSFSAGGTDTQYF
CDR3nt: TGTGCCAGCAGCTTCTCGGCGGGGGGCACAGATACGCAGTATTTT

v_gene: TRBV7-9
d_gene: NA
abundance: NA
j_gene: TRBJ2-2
CDR3aa: CASSPGLINTGELFF
CDR3nt: TGTGCCAGCAGCCCCGGACTGATTAACACCGGGGAGCTGTTTTTT

v_gene: TRBV19
d_gene: NA
abundance: many
j_gene: TRBJ2-1
CDR3aa: CASSIDRNEQFF
CDR3nt: TGTGCCAGTAGTATAGATCGAAATGAGCAGTTCTTC

v_gene: TRBV20-1
d_gene: TRBD1
abundance: many
j_gene: TRBJ1-1
CDR3aa: CSARRDRGQFTEAFF
CDR3nt: TGCAGTGCTAGACGGGACAGGGGGCAGTTTACTGAAGCTTTCTTT

v_gene: TRBV20-1
d_gene: TRBD1
abundance: medium-sized
j_gene: TRBJ1-1
CDR3aa: CSARDNRGEAFF
CDR3nt: TGCAGTGCTAGAGATAACAGGGGTGAAGCTTTCTTT

v_gene: TRBV24-1
d_gene: TRBD1
abundance: many
j_gene: TRBJ2-1
CDR3aa: CATSGQGVYNEQFF
CDR3nt: TGTGCCACCTCAGGACAGGGGGTCTACAATGAGCAGTTCTTC

v_gene: TRBV20-1
d_gene: NA
abundance: many
j_gene: TRBJ1-2
CDR3aa: CSARSWDGPYGYTF
CDR3nt: TGCAGTGCTAGATCGTGGGACGGACCCTATGGCTACACCTTC

v_gene: TRBV3-1
d_gene: TRBD1
abundance: many
j_gene: TRBJ2-7
CDR3aa: CASSQDPPLDRVSLYEQYF
CDR3nt: TGTGCCAGCAGCCAAGATCCCCCCTTGGACAGGGTAAGCCTTTACGAGCAGTACTTC

v_gene: TRBV7-2
d_gene: TRBD1
abundance: many
j_gene: TRBJ2-1
CDR3aa: CASTSTGYFYNEQFF
CDR3nt: TGTGCCAGCACCTCGACAGGGTATTTCTACAATGAGCAGTTCTTC

v_gene: TRBV7-3
d_gene: TRBD2
abundance: NA
j_gene: TRBJ2-1
CDR3aa: CASSLNSGGYNEQFF
CDR3nt: TGTGCCAGCAGCTTAAATAGCGGGGGATACAATGAGCAGTTCTTC

v_gene: TRBV6-2/TRBV6-3
d_gene: TRBD1
abundance: medium-sized
j_gene: TRBJ2-5
CDR3aa: CASSYGDRAFVETQYF
CDR3nt: TGTGCCAGCAGTTACGGCGACAGGGCATTCGTAGAGACCCAGTACTTC

v_gene: TRBV4-3
d_gene: NA
abundance: many
j_gene: TRBJ1-6
CDR3aa: CASSQTVIGQFSYNSPLHF
CDR3nt: TGCGCCAGCAGCCAGACCGTAATAGGACAGTTCTCCTATAATTCACCCCTCCACTTT

v_gene: TRBV10-3
d_gene: NA
abundance: many
j_gene: TRBJ2-7
CDR3aa: CAISEAVDYYEQYF
CDR3nt: TGTGCCATCAGTGAGGCAGTGGACTACTACGAGCAGTACTTC